A single sample is the source of the 14 T cell receptor beta chains below, sequenced in a study of shared clonotypes between healthy human individuals. Using immunoSEQ multiplex PCR, the repertoire was profiled, and TCRdb retains in-frame clones only, with some absent. Of over 1.4 million clones listed, roughly 97% were seen once; the top ten hold roughly 1.2%. Material for sequencing was naive CD4+ T cells sorted from blood. Subset noted: CD45RA+ positively selected. These receptors all come from a man aged 30 to 39 in good health.

The chain is built from TRBV4-1 and TRBJ2-1, with D tentatively TRBD2 (5 bases). Trimming left V 6 bases short and J 15 bases short, with 30 bases between. The V gene's germline CDR1 is MGHRA and CDR2 YSYEKL. The length of the CDR3 is 16 residues. This CDR3 reads CASSHDYIVFPHIWFF. The CDR3 DNA reads as TGCGCCAGCAGTCACGACTATATAGTTTTTCCCCACATATGGTTCTTC.

V is TRBV9 and J is TRBJ2-1; D unclear. V lost 0 bases to trimming and J lost 6 bases, with 10 bases between them. Germline V gene data show CDR1 as SGDLS and CDR2 as YYNGEE. This CDR3 spans 14 amino acids. The CDR3 coding sequence is TGTGCCAGCAGCGTAGCGGTGTCTAGCAATGAGCAGTTCTTC. Protein: CASSVAVSSNEQFF. The variable domain in full, with the rest retrieved from reference TRBV9 and TRBJ2-1, is DSGVTQTPKHLITATGQRVTLRCSPRSGDLSVYWYQQSLDQGLQFLIQYYNGEERAKGNILERFSAQQFPDLHSELNLSSLELGDSALYFCASSVAVSSNEQFFGPGTRLTVL.

The chain carries TRBV29-1 and TRBJ2-1, with D unresolved. CDR1 SQVTM and CDR2 ANQGSEA come from the germline V gene. Trimming removed 6 bases at V and 4 bases at J, with 10 bases between. The CDR3 is 12 amino acids. This CDR3 is CSVQSPYNEQFF. The CDR3 DNA follows: TGCAGCGTACAATCTCCATACAATGAGCAGTTCTTC.

The rearrangement joins TRBV7-3 to TRBJ2-1; D unclear. The CDR3 has 13 amino acids. Trimming pared 5 bases from V and 4 bases from J, leaving 9 bases between. The V gene's germline CDR1 is SGHTA and CDR2 FQGTGA. CDR3 loop: CASSPTTYNEQFF. CDR3 in DNA: TGTGCCAGCAGCCCGACGACATACAATGAGCAGTTCTTC.

The V gene is TRBV29-1, the J gene TRBJ2-7; maybe TRBD1 (5 bases). Deletions cut 4 bases from V and 2 bases from J, with 18 bases between. This CDR3 spans 15 amino acids. CDR1 and CDR2 from the germline V gene are SQVTM and ANQGSEA. The DNA of the CDR3 is TGCAGCGTTGGGGGTGACAGCCGAGACACCTACGAGCAGTACTTC. Its protein product is CSVGGDSRDTYEQYF.

The CDR3 coding sequence is TGTGCCAGCAGTGTAACTGACTACCCCAGGGATGAGCAGTTCTTC. This sequence encodes CASSVTDYPRDEQFF. This sequence joins TRBV6-1 and TRBJ2-1, with D perhaps given as TRBD1 or TRBD2 (5 bases each). CDR3 length equals 15 residues. Germline assignment: CDR1 MNHNS and CDR2 SASEGT. Trimming left V 4 bases short and J 8 bases short, with 18 bases between.

This chain connects TRBV29-1 to TRBJ1-1, with a weak D call TRBD1 (5 bases). CDR1 and CDR2 from the germline V gene are SQVTM and ANQGSEA. The ends were cut back, 4 bases at V and 0 bases at J, with 12 bases in the middle. This CDR3 is built from 14 residues. CDR3 bases: TGCAGCGTTGCAAAAAGGGACGTGAACACTGAAGCTTTCTTT. This sequence encodes CSVAKRDVNTEAFF.

The J gene is TRBJ2-7, the V gene TRBV7-2, with TRBD2 identical over 10 bases. Germline V gene sequence: CDR1 SGHTA, CDR2 FQGNSA. This CDR3 contains 14 residues. The J segment lost 5 bases and the V segment lost 4 bases, leaving 5 bases of the junction unmatched. The CDR3 coding sequence is TGTGCCAGCAGCTACCCTAGCGGGAGCAACGAGCAGTACTTC. Protein: CASSYPSGSNEQYF.

This clone was counted a few times. The CDR3 nucleotides read TGTGCCAGCAGAGAGATCACCGGGGAGCTGTTTTTT. Translated, it gives CASREITGELFF. The chain employs TRBV6-1 and TRBJ2-2; D call uncertain. The CDR3 contains 12 residues. V shed 6 bases and J shed 4 bases, with 6 bases lying between them. The germline V gene encodes CDR1 MNHNS and CDR2 SASEGT.

This clone was seen only once. The chain has TRBV9 and TRBJ1-3; possible D gene TRBD1, 5 bases. The CDR3 is made up of 16 amino acids. In germline, CDR1 is SGDLS, CDR2 YYNGEE. The V end was cut by 0 bases, the J end by 0 bases, with 10 bases between. The CDR3 reads CASSVAVQGSGNTIYF. In nucleotides, the CDR3 is TGTGCCAGCAGCGTAGCTGTCCAGGGCTCTGGAAACACCATATATTTT.

The V call is TRBV29-1, the J call TRBJ1-1; D is uncertain. The V gene lost 5 bases and the J gene lost 7 bases, with 11 bases spanning the gap. Germline V gene lookup returns CDR1 SQVTM and CDR2 ANQGSEA. CDR3 length equals 11 residues. The CDR3 protein is CSVFGRGEAFF. In DNA, the CDR3 is TGCAGCGTTTTCGGACGGGGTGAAGCTTTCTTT.

The rearrangement joins TRBV25-1 to TRBJ2-3; 7 nucleotides agree with TRBD2. Losses at the gene ends were 7 bases for V and 5 bases for J; bases not matched to a gene: 9. Germline lookup yields CDR1 MGHDK and CDR2 SYGVNS. The CDR3 contains 14 residues. The CDR3 DNA is TGTGCCAGCAAGTGGCCGGGAGGAGGAGATACGCAGTATTTT. This sequence encodes CASKWPGGGDTQYF. Looking up the rest from reference TRBV25-1 and TRBJ2-3 gives the full variable domain: EADIYQTPRYLVIGTGKKITLECSQTMGHDKMYWYQQDPGMELHLIHYSYGVNSTEKGDLSSESTVSRIRTEHFPLTLESARPSHTSQYLCASKWPGGGDTQYFGPGTRLTVL.

The J gene is TRBJ2-3, the V gene TRBV7-6; tentative D call: TRBD2 (6 bases). CDR1 is SGHVS, CDR2 FNYEAQ, per germline. With 5 bases removed from V and 3 bases from J, the gap between germline ends came to 12 bases. This CDR3 is built from 14 residues. The CDR3 sequence: CASSKAGSTDTQYF. In nucleotides, the CDR3 is TGTGCCAGCAGCAAAGCCGGGAGTACAGATACGCAGTATTTT.

The rearrangement uses TRBV5-6 and TRBJ1-2, with D possibly matching TRBD1 (6 bases). This CDR3 is 14 amino acids long. The germline V gene encodes CDR1 SGHDT and CDR2 YYEEEE. The ends were cut back, 3 bases at V and 8 bases at J, with 17 bases in the middle. The chain's CDR3 is CASSSGGPLRGYTF. CDR3 bases: TGTGCCAGCAGCTCTGGGGGCCCCCTCAGGGGCTACACCTTC. Supplemented by reference TRBV5-6 and TRBJ1-2, the full variable domain reads DAGVTQSPTHLIKTRGQQVTLRCSPKSGHDTVSWYQQALGQGPQFIFQYYEEEERQRGNFPDRFSGHQFPNYSSELNVNALLLGDSALYLCASSSGGPLRGYTFGSGTRLTVV.